This passage covers 26 T cell receptor delta chains from one sample sequenced in a study of gamma-delta T cells after stem cell transplantation. TCRdb called clones anew from the RT-PCR reads with CATT. Here the sample spans around 16,000 delta-chain clones, approximately 8.5% being singletons. The source material was gamma-delta T cells. These receptor sequences come from a human donor. It is not recorded whose cells these are; they may come from a transplant donor.

The chain employs TRDV3 and TRDJ1, with no clear D. Germline assignment: CDR1 TVYSNPD and CDR2 GDNSRS (reference sequence). V was trimmed by 1 base and J by 4 bases, leaving 13 bases between them. The CDR3 contains 13 residues. The CDR3 sequence: CAFKGWMGDKLIF. The DNA for the CDR3 is TGTGCCTTTAAAGGTTGGATGGGCGATAAACTCATCTTT.

This clone was found a few times. TCRdb's protein for this DNA is that of a much larger clone and differs from the translation at residue 4, likely a read error; the protein shown is the DNA translation. J is TRDJ1 and V is TRDV2; 13 bases are a match to TRDD3. Germline V gene lookup returns CDR1 GEAIGNYY and CDR2 EKD. The CDR3 has 19 amino acids. CDR3 amino acids: CACGTVGNWGIRGIDKLIF. CDR3 in DNA: TGTGCCTGTGGCACCGTGGGCAACTGGGGGATACGGGGCATCGATAAACTCATCTTT.

The sample holds a few counts of this clone. TCRdb lists the protein of a much larger clone for this DNA, which differs at residue 4, so this is likely a read error; the protein given here is translated from the DNA itself. The V and J genes are TRDV1 and TRDJ1, with TRDD3 matching over 12 bases. Looked up from germline, CDR1 is TSWWSYY and CDR2 is QGS. The CDR3 runs 19 residues. For the CDR3, the DNA is TGTGCTCTTTGGGAACTAGAGCCCCCCGACTGGGGGATACAGGATAAACTCATCTTT. It translates to CALWELEPPDWGIQDKLIF.

The V gene is TRDV2, the J gene TRDJ1, with D possibly TRDD3 on 6 matching bases. The germline V and J ends were trimmed by 5 bases and 1 base, with 22 bases remaining between them. Germline V gives CDR1 GEAIGNYY, CDR2 EKD. This CDR3 comprises 17 residues. The CDR3: CACGWWGETGITDKLIF. The CDR3 DNA sequence: TGTGCCTGTGGGTGGTGGGGGGAGACTGGGATCACCGATAAACTCATCTTT.

This clone was picked up many times. TCRdb lists the protein of a much larger clone for this DNA, which differs at residue 3, so this is likely a read error; the protein given here is translated from the DNA itself. This chain connects TRDV2 to TRDJ1; tentative D call: TRDD3 (7 bases). The CDR3 spans 20 residues. Germline V gene lookup returns CDR1 GEAIGNYY and CDR2 EKD. The CDR3 loop reads CARDTVPSNWGSENGDKLIF. The CDR3 nucleotides read TGTGCCCGTGACACCGTTCCTTCCAACTGGGGATCGGAAAATGGCGATAAACTCATCTTT.

V is TRDV2 and J is TRDJ1; D remains unclear. The CDR3 totals 21 residues. With 0 bases removed from V and 0 bases from J, the gap between germline ends came to 28 bases. Germline V gene sequence: CDR1 GEAIGNYY, CDR2 EKD. CDR3 sequence: CACDTVPPPSGCYDYTDKLIF. CDR3 bases: TGTGCCTGTGACACCGTCCCTCCTCCCTCTGGTTGCTACGATTACACCGATAAACTCATCTTT.

Notes on this clone: The protein TCRdb lists belongs to a much larger clone and differs from this DNA's translation at residue 3, which points to a read error; the protein shown is made from the DNA. The chain joins TRDV1 to TRDJ1; the match to TRDD3 covers 10 bases. Germline CDR1 is TSWWSYY and CDR2 is QGS. The CDR3 extends over 21 amino acids. DNA for the CDR3: TGTGCTCCTGGGGAACTGTGGCTATCGTACTGGGGGATTGGGTACACCGATAAACTCATCTTT. The encoded protein is CAPGELWLSYWGIGYTDKLIF.

The J gene is TRDJ1, the V gene TRDV2; D not certain. This CDR3 has 18 amino acids. V was shortened by 0 bases and J by 3 bases, with 22 bases between the two germline ends. Germline CDR1 and CDR2: GEAIGNYY and EKD. CDR3 sequence: CACDTVSPLVDAPDKLIF. In nucleotides, the CDR3 is TGTGCCTGTGACACCGTATCCCCCCTGGTGGATGCGCCCGATAAACTCATCTTT.

Concerning this clone: Germline is not matched at one junction end, which may reflect a read error. This chain uses TRDV2 with TRDJ3; 7 nucleotides agree with TRDD3. Germline assignment: CDR1 GEAIGNYY and CDR2 EKD. This CDR3 has 18 amino acids. In nucleotides, the CDR3 is TGTGCCTGTGACACTCCTGGGGGTCGCTCCTCTTACACCCTACAGATGTTTTTC. It yields the protein CACDTPGGRSSYTLQMFF.

Points on this clone: TCRdb's protein, taken from a much larger clone, differs from this DNA's translation at residue 10, likely owing to a read error; the protein displayed comes from the DNA. This rearrangement joins TRDV2 to TRDJ1, with 7 nucleotides matching TRDD3. The CDR3 is 17 amino acids. J gave up 2 bases and V 4 bases, and 15 bases lay outside the gene matches. CDR1 and CDR2 from the germline V gene are GEAIGNYY and EKD. CDR3 nucleotide sequence: TGTGCCTGTGAGAGGCTGGGGGCGAACCAGGGTACCGATAAACTCATCTTT. Translated, it gives CACERLGANQGTDKLIF.

There are many counts of this clone. A much larger clone lies one base from this, so it may be a read error. Other DNA sequences from this sample encode an identical CDR3 as well. The chain has TRDV2 and TRDJ1; 7 positions match TRDD3. The CDR3 contains 15 residues. The germline V gene encodes CDR1 GEAIGNYY and CDR2 EKD. Trimming removed 1 base from V and 4 bases from J; junction bases left unmatched: 8. The CDR3 DNA reads TGTGCCTGTGACACGCGGGGGGATTACGGCGATAAACTCATCTTT. This encodes CACDTRGDYGDKLIF.

This clone was observed a handful of times. It differs at one base from a far larger clone, so likely a read error. The same CDR3 also results from other DNA sequences found in this sample. The chain links TRDV3 to TRDJ1; D remains unclear. The germline gives CDR1 TVYSNPD, CDR2 GDNSRS (reference sequence). The CDR3 sequence is 16 residues long. The CDR3 nucleotides read TGTGCCTGCGGCTGCGTCGGGGCGACGGACACCGATAAACTTATCTTT. Translation gives CACGCVGATDTDKLIF.

This rearrangement joins TRDV2 to TRDJ3, with 8 positions matching TRDD3. V dropped 0 bases and J dropped 18; count of bases not matched to a gene: 27. CDR3 length: 20 amino acids. CDR1 and CDR2 from the germline V gene are GEAIGNYY and EKD. The DNA of the CDR3 is TGTGCCTGTGACACCGGCCCTGGGGGAGTCACCTCCTGGGACACCCGCCCGATGTTTTTC. Protein sequence: CACDTGPGGVTSWDTRPMFF.

This clone occurred a few times. Translating this DNA gives a protein that differs at residue 5 from the TCRdb one, which belongs to a much larger clone; a read error is likely, and the protein shown is this translation. This chain connects TRDV2 to TRDJ1, with a possible D match to TRDD3 (6 bases). The CDR3 runs to 20 residues. Germline CDR1 is GEAIGNYY and CDR2 is EKD. The V gene lost 3 bases and the J gene lost 1 base, with 29 bases spanning the gap. CDR3 loop: CACDFPVGGGPKGTTDKLIF. The CDR3, as DNA: TGTGCCTGTGACTTCCCCGTCGGTGGGGGCCCTAAGGGCACCACCGATAAACTCATCTTT.

The sample holds a few counts of this clone. The protein TCRdb lists belongs to a much larger clone and differs from this DNA's translation at residue 3, which points to a read error; the protein shown is made from the DNA. Other nucleotide sequences in the sample specify the same CDR3. This chain uses TRDV1 with TRDJ1; D unclear. Germline loops: CDR1 TSWWSYY, CDR2 QGS. This CDR3 contains 17 residues. This CDR3 is CAHGKRITFRASDKLIF. Here the CDR3 DNA reads TGTGCTCATGGGAAACGAATCACATTTCGAGCTTCCGATAAACTCATCTTT.

This clone came up many times. This chain joins TRDV2 and TRDJ1; D is ambiguous. The germline V and J ends were trimmed by 1 base and 2 bases, with 22 bases remaining between them. Germline CDR1 is GEAIGNYY and CDR2 is EKD. The CDR3 consists of 18 residues. The CDR3 here is CACDTGSPPRSQTDKLIF. In DNA form, the CDR3 reads TGTGCCTGTGACACTGGCTCGCCTCCAAGATCCCAAACCGATAAACTCATCTTT.

Only a few counts were recorded for this clone. This DNA's translation differs at residue 12 from TCRdb's protein, which comes from a much larger clone; a read error is likely, and the protein shown is translated from the DNA. This chain joins TRDV2 and TRDJ1, with 13 bases matching TRDD3. Trimming removed 1 base from V and 0 bases from J; junction bases left unmatched: 19. This CDR3 region has 22 residues. Germline V CDR1 and CDR2: GEAIGNYY, EKD. Here the CDR3 DNA reads TGTGCCTGTGACACGGTGGGAACTGGGGGATACGCTCACTCAGAGTACACCGATAAACTCATCTTT. It encodes CACDTVGTGGYAHSEYTDKLIF.

Only a few counts were recorded for this clone. The TCRdb protein, from a much larger clone, departs from this DNA's translation at residue 8, likely by read error; the protein shown derives from the DNA. The J gene is TRDJ1, the V gene TRDV2; 13 bases are shared with TRDD3. This CDR3 spans 25 amino acids. V lost 0 bases and J lost 0; bases outside the gene matches: 27. CDR1 is GEAIGNYY and CDR2 is EKD in the germline V gene. CDR3 sequence reads: CACDTVDHTSTGGYAPQLYTDKLIF. The CDR3 DNA reads TGTGCCTGTGACACCGTGGACCACACGAGTACTGGGGGATACGCACCCCAACTGTACACCGATAAACTCATCTTT.

This clone was counted only a few times. The protein given by TCRdb reflects a much larger clone and differs at residue 11 from this DNA's translation, likely from a read error; the protein shown is the DNA's translation. The chain couples TRDV2 to TRDJ1; unclear D gene. The germline V and J ends were trimmed by 0 bases and 3 bases, with 16 bases remaining between them. This CDR3 has 16 residues. CDR1 and CDR2 (germline): GEAIGNYY, EKD. The CDR3 loop reads CACDTMGLRYADKLIF. The CDR3 bases are TGTGCCTGTGACACCATGGGCCTTAGGTACGCCGATAAACTCATCTTT.

This clone has more than one count but fewer than ten. The protein in TCRdb stems from a much larger clone and differs at residue 5 from this DNA's translation, likely a read error; here the protein is translated from the DNA. The chain is built from TRDV2 and TRDJ3; D perhaps matches TRDD3 (6 bases). V lost 3 bases to trimming and J lost 0 bases, with 17 bases between them. Germline V lookup: CDR1 GEAIGNYY, CDR2 EKD. The CDR3 has 19 residues. The chain's CDR3 is CACDAAGGRSSWDTRQMFF. The CDR3 nucleotides are TGTGCCTGTGACGCGGCCGGGGGACGTAGCTCCTGGGACACCCGACAGATGTTTTTC.

In this sample, this clone turned up many times. The protein in TCRdb stems from a much larger clone and differs at residue 16 from this DNA's translation, likely a read error; here the protein is translated from the DNA. The chain employs TRDV2 and TRDJ1; 13 nucleotides agree with TRDD3. This CDR3 contains 18 residues. Germline assignment: CDR1 GEAIGNYY and CDR2 EKD. The DNA of the CDR3 is TGTGCCTGTGACACCCTAAAATTACTGGGGGATACGACCGATAAACCCATCTTT. Its translation is CACDTLKLLGDTTDKPIF.

This clone was seen more than once but under ten times. TCRdb's protein for this DNA is that of a much larger clone and differs from the translation at residue 13, likely a read error; the protein shown is the DNA translation. The V gene is TRDV3, the J gene TRDJ1, with TRDD3 identical over 12 bases. This CDR3 has 17 residues. CDR1 is TVYSNPD and CDR2 is GDNSRS in the germline V gene (reference sequence). Here the CDR3 DNA reads TGTGCCTTTAGTGACCTACTGGGGGATACCAACACCGTTAAACTCATCTTT. It encodes CAFSDLLGDTNTVKLIF.

The gene calls are TRDV1 and TRDJ1, with a tentative D call TRDD3 (6 bases). The V gene's germline CDR1 is TSWWSYY and CDR2 QGS. V lost 11 bases, J lost 0 bases, and 34 bases lay in between. The CDR3 runs 20 residues. CDR3 DNA sequence: TGTGCTGTTGAGAAAGGCAGGGCAAGGGGGGAGGCGGGGAACACCGATAAACTCATCTTT. It specifies CAVEKGRARGEAGNTDKLIF.

This clone was seen many times. A read error is likely here: a far larger clone is one base away. Within the sample, other DNA sequences also encode this same CDR3. The chain couples TRDV2 to TRDJ1, with TRDD3 as a possible D gene (6 bases). Per germline, CDR1 GEAIGNYY and CDR2 EKD. This CDR3 comprises 14 residues. The CDR3 loop is CACDTVSGERELIF. In nucleotides, the CDR3 is TGTGCCTGTGACACCGTGTCGGGGGAGAGGGAACTAATCTTT.

This clone was seen many times. This likely stems from a read error, as it lies one base from a far larger clone. The gene calls are TRDV2 and TRDJ1; 9 bases are shared with TRDD3. The CDR3 consists of 15 residues. Germline CDR1 and CDR2: GEAIGNYY and EKD. The CDR3 DNA reads TGTGCCTGTGGCACCGTGGGGGATAAAACCGATAAACTCATCTTT. It translates to CACGTVGDKTDKLIF.

The sample holds a few counts of this clone. TCRdb records a much larger clone's protein for this DNA, with a difference at residue 3 that likely arises from a read error; the protein given is the translation of the DNA. The chain joins TRDV2 to TRDJ1; 11 bases line up with TRDD3. CDR1 is GEAIGNYY and CDR2 is EKD in the germline V gene. CDR3 length: 17 amino acids. The chain's CDR3 is CARDPLMGDTRPDKLIF. The CDR3 DNA follows: TGTGCCCGTGACCCTCTGATGGGGGATACGCGCCCCGATAAACTCATCTTT.